This TCR beta chain was profiled in a study of siplizumab effects on memory and regulatory T cells. Study-wide results and limits: The study found naive T cells seemingly more diverse than memory cells and seemingly major alloresponse contributors. The study did not confirm that proliferating Tregs from siplizumab cultures were suppressive. Siplizumab produced a significant reduction in alloreactive sequences that were traceable to unstimulated CD4+ memory cells.

Sequencing was performed with immunoSEQ multiplex PCR; in TCRdb, only in-frame clones are kept and a portion is missing. The repertoire holds more than 45,000 clones, with over 85% as singletons. The CDR3 runs 17 residues. Worth noting for this clone: Its antigen is unidentified.

The chain has TRBV21-1 and TRBJ2-6; TRBD1 reflects the table's D call only, with no check against the DNA. TRBV21-1 corresponds to a pseudogene. The origin of this receptor is a human donor in good health. The sequencing sample was made of CD8+ T cells sorted from blood. The CDR3 spells CASSNRTYHSGANVLTF. The CDR3 DNA reads as TGTGCCAGCAGCAACAGAACGTATCACTCTGGGGCCAACGTCCTGACTTTC.